This T cell receptor (beta chain) came from a study of Tregs in tolerant kidney transplant recipients. Study-level points and caveats: The most relevant donor-specific Treg TCRbeta repertoire apparently came from expansion with activated donor B cells.

The data were produced by immunoSEQ multiplex PCR, yet TCRdb's version contains in-frame clones alone and is incomplete. The table lists roughly 16,000 clones, about 57% of them singletons. In the case of this clone: Antigen: not known.

Between the trimmed V and J ends, which lost 7 bases and 4 bases, there was a span of 25 bases. The CDR3 runs to 17 residues. Germline CDR1 and CDR2: SGHRS and YFSETQ. This clonotype originated in a human donor in good health. The sequenced sample consisted of Tregs from blood cultured with allogeneic cells. This rearrangement joins TRBV5-1 to TRBJ2-3, with D maybe TRBD1 (5 bases). CDR3 sequence reads: CASAPSVSPLGADTQYF. The CDR3 DNA follows: TGCGCCAGCGCCCCCTCGGTCAGCCCTCTAGGGGCAGATACGCAGTATTTT. The full variable domain, its missing parts supplied by reference TRBV5-1 and TRBJ2-3, is KAGVTQTPRYLIKTRGQQVTLSCSPISGHRSVSWYQQTPGQGLQFLFEYFSETQRNKGNFPGRFSGRQFSNSRSEMNVSTLELGDSALYLCASAPSVSPLGADTQYFGPGTRLTVL.